This T cell receptor (beta chain) was profiled in a study of cytomegalovirus exposure and HLA in healthy donors. The method was immunoSEQ multiplex PCR; TCRdb's version includes in-frame clones alone and lacks a portion of them. The sample lists about 82,000 clones, around 92% seen once, with roughly 0.65% in the top ten. For this clone: No antigen is known for it.

General study points: In vitro work confirmed that a few CMV-associated chains recognize CMV antigens. Rarity characterized most TCR sequences, yet some public TCRs appeared in many donors. A list of 150 to 200 TCR beta chains associated with cytomegalovirus was given. As was reported, the classifier diagnosed cytomegalovirus status with high specificity and sensitivity.

Germline V gives CDR1 SEHNR, CDR2 FQNEAQ (reference sequence). CDR3 length: 12 amino acids. V lost 3 bases and J lost 7, with 7 bases in between. V usage is TRBV7-9 and J usage is TRBJ1-5; D may be TRBD1 (5 bases). Material for sequencing was PBMCs. This TCR derives from a man younger than 35 in good health and CMV-seronegative. Here the CDR3 reads CASSLGGQPQHF. The CDR3 DNA sequence: TGTGCCAGCAGCTTGGGGGGACAGCCCCAGCATTTT.